Sequencing of this TCR beta chain was carried out in a study of shared clonotypes between healthy human individuals. As for the study in general: Each donor had three CD4 naive, three CD4 memory, two CD8 naive and one CD8 memory plate. Findings of the study overall: Estimated richness was generally greater in naive than memory subsets. Sample collection involved blood only; tissue repertoires are likely different.

Positive CCR7 selection of CD45RO-negative cells yielded the naive CD8 cells, and terminally differentiated effector memory CD45RA+ cells were excluded. As regards this clone: The target antigen is unknown.

Each subset's genomic DNA was shared equally among a number of immunoSEQ plates. Here immunoSEQ multiplex PCR was the method, and the copy in TCRdb shows in-frame clones only, minus some. The profile covers about 2 million clones, with 85% to 95% appearing a single time and 0.9% to 1.4% taken by the ten largest. Input material: naive CD8+ T cells sorted from blood. The sequence derives from a man between 18 and 29 years old in good health.

CDR3 in amino acids: CASSVDGESYEQYF. CDR3 in DNA: TGTGCCAGCAGCGTAGACGGGGAGTCCTACGAGCAGTACTTC. The chain couples TRBV9 to TRBJ2-7; TRBD2 is a possible D gene (5 bases). Germline V gene data show CDR1 as SGDLS and CDR2 as YYNGEE. CDR3 length equals 14 residues. The ends were cut back, 0 bases at V and 1 base at J, with 8 bases in the middle.